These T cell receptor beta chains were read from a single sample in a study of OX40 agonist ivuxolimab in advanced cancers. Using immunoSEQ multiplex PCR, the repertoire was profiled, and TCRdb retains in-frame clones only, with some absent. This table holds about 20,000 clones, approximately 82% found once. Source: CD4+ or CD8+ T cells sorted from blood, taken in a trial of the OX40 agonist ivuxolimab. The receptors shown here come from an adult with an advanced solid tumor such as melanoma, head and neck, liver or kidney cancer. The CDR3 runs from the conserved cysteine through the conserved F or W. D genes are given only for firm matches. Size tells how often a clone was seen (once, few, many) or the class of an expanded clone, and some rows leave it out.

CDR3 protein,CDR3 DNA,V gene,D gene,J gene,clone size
CASSVGPYEQYF,TGTGCCAGCAGCGTGGGGCCCTACGAGCAGTACTTC,TRBV13,.,TRBJ2-7,few
CASRISGGAYEQYF,TGTGCCAGCAGAATAAGCGGGGGAGCCTACGAGCAGTACTTC,TRBV27,TRBD2,TRBJ2-7,.
CAISERDRGQTDTQYF,TGTGCCATCAGTGAGAGGGACAGGGGGCAGACAGATACGCAGTATTTT,TRBV10-3,TRBD1,TRBJ2-3,.
CASSLGGVYEQYF,TGTGCCAGCAGCTTAGGTGGGGTTTACGAGCAGTACTTC,TRBV7-2,.,TRBJ2-7,medium-sized
CASSLEGAGASYEQYF,TGTGCCAGCAGCTTGGAAGGGGCAGGGGCCTCCTACGAGCAGTACTTC,TRBV7-2,.,TRBJ2-7,.
CASSPRGLAGVDEQFF,TGTGCCAGCAGTCCCAGGGGACTAGCGGGAGTGGATGAGCAGTTCTTC,TRBV28,TRBD2,TRBJ2-1,.
CASSQEPQGGLTEAFF,TGCGCCAGCAGCCAAGAACCCCAGGGGGGGCTCACTGAAGCTTTCTTT,TRBV4-3,TRBD1,TRBJ1-1,.
CASSRGAEAYEQYF,TGTGCCAGCAGCCGAGGGGCAGAGGCCTACGAGCAGTACTTC,TRBV7-8,.,TRBJ2-7,.
CAWTGGSYEQYF,TGTGCCTGGACAGGGGGTAGCTACGAGCAGTACTTC,TRBV30,TRBD1,TRBJ2-7,.
CASSPKQGLNTEAFF,TGTGCCAGCAGCCCGAAACAGGGACTAAACACTGAAGCTTTCTTT,TRBV5-4,.,TRBJ1-1,.
CASTPFAGTETQYF,TGTGCCAGCACTCCCTTTGCGGGAACGGAGACCCAGTACTTC,TRBV27,.,TRBJ2-5,.
CASSQDRNIGRGDANYGYTF,TGCGCCAGCAGCCAAGATAGGAACATAGGTAGGGGCGATGCTAACTATGGCTACACCTTC,TRBV4-3,.,TRBJ1-2,.
CAFLGGDPGQVSYEQYF,TGTGCCTTCCTCGGCGGAGATCCGGGACAGGTGTCCTACGAGCAGTACTTC,TRBV30,TRBD1,TRBJ2-7,.
CAIRAPGVTEAFF,TGTGCCATCAGGGCTCCAGGGGTCACTGAAGCTTTCTTT,TRBV19,.,TRBJ1-1,.
CAWTKNGGTYEQYF,TGTGCCTGGACTAAAAATGGCGGTACCTACGAGCAGTACTTC,TRBV30,.,TRBJ2-7,.
CASSHPGQGDEQYF,TGTGCCAGCAGCCATCCGGGACAGGGGGACGAGCAGTACTTC,TRBV7-9,TRBD1,TRBJ2-7,.
CASSLGPRGTDEQFF,TGTGCCAGCAGCTTAGGCCCGCGGGGGACTGATGAGCAGTTCTTC,TRBV7-8,TRBD2,TRBJ2-1,.
CASSPSPGLAGHTDTQYF,TGTGCCAGCTCACCATCTCCGGGACTAGCGGGGCACACAGATACGCAGTATTTT,TRBV18,TRBD2,TRBJ2-3,.
CASSPDRGDTGELFF,TGTGCCAGCTCACCGGACAGGGGAGACACCGGGGAGCTGTTTTTT,TRBV18,TRBD1,TRBJ2-2,.
CASSQEQGSDTQYF,TGCGCCAGCAGCCAAGAGCAGGGTTCAGATACGCAGTATTTT,TRBV4-3,.,TRBJ2-3,few
CASSPNRNRLNEKLFF,TGCGCCAGCAGCCCTAACAGGAACCGGCTGAATGAAAAACTGTTTTTT,TRBV4-3,.,TRBJ1-4,.
CSASLGDTQYF,TGCAGTGCTAGTCTAGGAGATACGCAGTATTTT,TRBV20-1,.,TRBJ2-3,.
CASSAEGLAGGELF,TGTGCCAGCAGCGCCGAGGGACTAGCGGGAGGGGAACTCTTC,TRBV9,TRBD2,TRBJ2-1,.
CASSPPSYNEQFF,TGTGCCAGCAGCCCCCCCTCCTACAATGAGCAGTTCTTC,TRBV7-9,.,TRBJ2-1,.
CASSRGGEQYF,TGTGCCAGCAGCAGAGGGGGGGAGCAGTACTTC,TRBV11-3,.,TRBJ2-7,.
CASSYRTGAGYTF,TGTGCCAGCAGCTACCGGACAGGGGCTGGCTACACCTTC,TRBV7-9,TRBD1,TRBJ1-2,.
CASGTGTDSYNEQFF,TGTGCCAGTGGCACCGGGACGGACTCCTACAATGAGCAGTTCTTC,TRBV19,.,TRBJ2-1,.
CASSFRGLSYF,TGTGCCAGCAGCTTCAGGGGACTGTCGTACTTC,TRBV11-2,.,TRBJ2-5,.
CASSVGQGTDTQYF,TGTGCCAGCAGTGTCGGACAGGGCACAGATACGCAGTATTTT,TRBV6-1,TRBD1,TRBJ2-3,few
CASSVQRGDVYEQYF,TGCGCCAGCAGCGTACAGCGGGGGGACGTCTACGAGCAGTACTTC,TRBV4-1,TRBD2,TRBJ2-7,.
CAISGDSSYEQYF,TGTGCCATCAGTGGGGACTCTTCCTACGAGCAGTACTTC,TRBV10-3,.,TRBJ2-7,.
CASSLALNDEQYF,TGTGCCAGCAGTTTAGCGCTCAACGACGAGCAGTACTTC,TRBV28,.,TRBJ2-7,.
CASSPGSYNEQFF,TGCGCCAGCAGCCCGGGCTCCTACAATGAGCAGTTCTTC,TRBV4-1,.,TRBJ2-1,.
CASSHQKGQETTDTQYF,TGTGCCAGCAGCCACCAAAAGGGGCAGGAGACCACAGATACGCAGTATTTT,TRBV7-8,.,TRBJ2-3,.
CASSEPPGQGLSTEAFF,TGTGCCAGCAGTGAACCGCCGGGACAGGGGCTGTCCACTGAAGCTTTCTTT,TRBV6-1,TRBD1,TRBJ1-1,.
CASSPGTGGNQPQHF,TGTGCCAGCAGCCCCGGGACAGGGGGTAATCAGCCCCAGCATTTT,TRBV7-9,TRBD1,TRBJ1-5,once
CASSSGGSFETQYF,TGTGCCAGCAGTTCCGGGGGCTCTTTTGAGACCCAGTACTTC,TRBV27,.,TRBJ2-5,.
CATHQGVKLFF,TGTGCCACGCACCAAGGGGTAAAACTGTTTTTT,TRBV25-1,.,TRBJ1-4,few
CASSVSGLPYEQYF,TGTGCCAGCAGCGTAAGCGGACTCCCCTACGAGCAGTACTTC,TRBV9,.,TRBJ2-7,.
CASSQDRVKQVSYEQYF,TGCGCCAGCAGCCAAGATCGGGTAAAACAGGTTTCCTACGAGCAGTACTTC,TRBV4-3,.,TRBJ2-7,.
CASSNSYEQYF,TGTGCCAGCTCCAACTCCTACGAGCAGTACTTC,TRBV18,.,TRBJ2-7,once